The T cell receptor beta chain described here comes from a study of STAT3 mutations in large granular lymphocyte leukemia. Study details: Roughly half of the longitudinally sequenced T-LGLL patients carried detectable canonical activating STAT3 mutations.

Turning to this clone: Its specificity is not known.

Trimming left V 6 bases short and J 2 bases short, with 10 bases between. Germline V gives CDR1 LGHNT, CDR2 FRNRAP. CDR3 length: 14 amino acids. Profiling relied on immunoSEQ multiplex PCR, and the TCRdb table lists in-frame clones only, not all of them. Seen here are roughly 40,000 clones, 80% to 85% observed once, and the top ten hold 0.43%. Study findings and constraints: Suggested: STAT3 mutation was not the ancestral event for these clonal expansions. Every T-cell large granular lymphocyte leukemia patient had at least one immunodominant TCR beta clonotype.

The chain carries TRBV12-5 and TRBJ2-2; D possibly corresponds to TRBD1 (6 bases). The clonotype was recovered from a human donor with T large granular lymphocyte leukemia. Some clones in this sample may be carry-over from other donors' samples. Sequenced material: PBMCs. CDR3 nucleotide sequence: TGTGCTAGTGGCCAGGGGACCAACACCGGGGAGCTGTTTTTT. Its translation is CASGQGTNTGELFF.